The source of this T cell receptor beta chain is a study of T cells expressing NK-cell markers (dated by TCRdb to between 2020 and 2021). In terms of the full investigation: TCR beta-chain repertoires were profiled in sorted CD3+CD56+NKG2C+, CD3+CD56+NKG2C- and CD3+CD56-NKG2C+ T-cell subsets from several donors. Among the eight sequenced donors, only one was HCMV-seronegative, while the other seven were HCMV-seropositive. All eight donors whose samples were sequenced were randomly selected healthy volunteers, three of them men and five women. Illumina HiSeq 2000/2500, MiSeq or NextSeq was used to sequence libraries as 2 x 150 bp reads. The research as a whole found: Whether the expanded NKG2C-expressing T cell clones were specific for HCMV antigens was left unclear. Those dominant clonotypes were again the most abundant among CD3+CD56-NKG2C+ cells in four donors, at about 28.3-60.1%. In six donors, the dominant CD3+CD56+NKG2C+ clonotypes ranked among the top 10 CD8+ clonotypes, making up roughly 1.0-7.5% of CD8+ T cells.

Remarks on this clonotype: There is no known antigen for this receptor.

The sequencing machine was an Illumina HiSeq 2000. 5'RACE template switching, by which a universal primer site and unique molecular identifiers were added, was used to make TCR beta cDNA libraries. Synthesis of cDNA was primed from the TCR beta constant segment and was followed by two consecutive PCR amplification steps. Per the source publication's procedure: MIGEC handled demultiplexing of the reads and grouping by UMI, while MiTCR was used to assemble and quantify clonotypes. To remove erroneous sequences, TCR cDNA sequences were retained only when supported by two or more reads. The tcR package was used for downstream repertoire analysis, and clonotypes were matched across fractions by CDR3 nucleotide sequence plus V segment. VDJmatch was used to annotate antigen specificity against VDJdb, with one amino acid substitution allowed in CDR3. TCRdb reprocessed the reads, reporting each CDR3 protein sequence once and no DNA. The V and J calls and clone size are TCRdb's, not the authors'. The data table for this sample lists about 400,000 distinct CDR3 sequences. Approximately 12% of the sample is taken by the ten largest.

Reading the germline V gene gives CDR1 MNHEY and CDR2 SVGEGT. Measured from the cysteine to the phenylalanine, the CDR3 is 15 residues long. DNA is not on record. To determine HCMV serostatus, a commercial ELISA kit was used to detect HCMV-specific IgG in serum. Peripheral blood mononuclear cells were isolated from blood by Ficoll density gradient centrifugation. The sequencing input was blood T cells: a sorted CD56 or NKG2C T cell subset, CD4+ or CD8+ T cells, or bulk PBMC T cells (not recorded which). The chain is assembled from TRBV6-2 or TRBV6-3 and TRBJ2-1. The receptor's source is a woman aged 45-65 years in good health. Donor details come from another sample of the same person, matched by shared clones. The CDR3 is CASSYRGSSYNEQFF.